This is a list of T cell receptor beta chains from one sample in a study of OX40 agonist ivuxolimab in advanced cancers. TCRdb's table, derived via immunoSEQ multiplex PCR, lists solely in-frame clones and lacks some. The sample has 45,000 to 60,000 clones, 80% to 95% seen once. Here the sequenced sample was CD4+ or CD8+ T cells sorted from blood, taken in a trial of the OX40 agonist ivuxolimab. The source is an adult with an advanced solid tumor such as melanoma, head and neck, liver or kidney cancer. The CDR3 runs from the conserved cysteine through the conserved F or W. The D gene is left open where the match is weak. Clone size appears in some rows only: once, few, many, or a class for an expanded clone.

J	size	D	V	CDR3	DNA
TRBJ2-3	-	-	TRBV29-1	CSVNGDPTDTQYF	TGCAGCGTTAACGGGGACCCTACAGATACGCAGTATTTT
TRBJ2-5	-	TRBD2	TRBV6-5	CASSPLAGGRETQYF	TGTGCCAGCAGCCCCCTAGCGGGGGGGAGAGAGACCCAGTACTTC
TRBJ1-1	-	-	TRBV6-5	CASSSPGEAFF	TGTGCCAGCAGTTCCCCCGGTGAAGCTTTCTTT
TRBJ2-7	few	-	TRBV29-1	CSVNGATYEQYF	TGCAGCGTCAACGGGGCGACCTACGAGCAGTACTTC
TRBJ2-1	-	-	TRBV7-3	CASSLTVNNEQFF	TGTGCCAGCAGCTTAACTGTAAACAATGAGCAGTTCTTC
TRBJ1-2	-	-	TRBV6-1	CASSEFPPDGYTF	TGTGCCAGCAGTGAGTTCCCCCCGGATGGCTACACCTTC
TRBJ1-4	-	-	TRBV19	CASSIARAGTGEKLFF	TGTGCCAGTAGTATAGCCCGCGCCGGGACCGGTGAAAAACTGTTTTTT
TRBJ2-1	-	TRBD2	TRBV7-8	CASSLLSRGEYNEQFF	TGTGCCAGCAGCTTACTATCGCGGGGGGAGTACAATGAGCAGTTCTTC
TRBJ2-5	-	-	TRBV5-8	CASSLRRTEQETQYF	TGTGCCAGCAGCTTGAGACGGACGGAACAAGAGACCCAGTACTTC
TRBJ2-1	few	-	TRBV2	CASILTLSSYNEQFF	TGTGCCAGCATTCTGACTCTGAGCTCCTACAATGAGCAGTTCTTC
TRBJ2-2	-	-	TRBV2	CASSGLIRANTGELFF	TGTGCCAGCAGCGGACTGATCAGGGCGAACACCGGGGAGCTGTTTTTT
TRBJ2-6	few	-	TRBV7-9	CASSLVPLRQVSGANVLTF	TGTGCCAGCAGCTTAGTTCCCCTTCGACAGGTTTCTGGGGCCAACGTCCTGACTTTC
TRBJ2-1	-	-	TRBV5-1	CASSLAVGVREQFF	TGCGCCAGCAGCTTGGCCGTAGGGGTGCGTGAGCAGTTCTTC
TRBJ1-4	-	-	TRBV19	CASSNREIHVLFF	TGTGCCAGTAGTAACAGGGAGATACACGTCCTGTTTTTT
TRBJ1-5	-	-	TRBV6-1	CASSVRQIPLGPQHF	TGTGCCAGCAGTGTAAGACAGATTCCGCTTGGACCCCAGCATTTT
TRBJ2-2	-	TRBD1	TRBV28	CASSQGVGTGELFF	TGTGCCAGTTCTCAGGGGGTAGGCACCGGGGAGCTGTTTTTT
TRBJ2-2	-	-	TRBV6-1	CASSEPGYNTGELFF	TGTGCCAGCAGTGAACCCGGCTACAACACCGGGGAGCTGTTTTTT
TRBJ2-3	once	-	TRBV7-8	CASSLMGGNTDTQYF	TGTGCCAGCAGCTTAATGGGGGGTAACACAGATACGCAGTATTTT
TRBJ2-2	-	TRBD1	TRBV18	CASSPGTGNTGELFF	TGTGCCAGCTCACCAGGGACAGGAAACACCGGGGAGCTGTTTTTT
TRBJ1-5	few	-	TRBV4-1	CASSHDGNQPQHF	TGCGCCAGCAGCCATGACGGAAATCAGCCCCAGCATTTT
TRBJ1-1	-	-	TRBV18	CASSTVGDEAFF	TGTGCCAGCTCAACGGTGGGCGATGAAGCTTTCTTT
TRBJ2-5	-	-	TRBV6-6	CASSRPVGGGETQYF	TGTGCCAGCAGTCGCCCCGTGGGAGGGGGAGAGACCCAGTACTTC
TRBJ1-2	-	TRBD1	TRBV4-1	CASSRPGQGYGYTF	TGCGCCAGCAGCCGACCGGGACAGGGCTATGGCTACACCTTC
TRBJ2-7	-	TRBD1	TRBV4-1	CASSLYYRGADEQYF	TGCGCCAGCAGCCTTTACTACAGGGGGGCTGACGAGCAGTACTTC
TRBJ1-2	-	TRBD1	TRBV6-1	CASRPGTGYGYTF	TGTGCCAGCCGTCCCGGGACAGGGTATGGCTACACCTTC
TRBJ2-5	-	TRBD2	TRBV19	CASAPEASGGAQTQYF	TGTGCCAGTGCTCCCGAGGCCAGCGGGGGGGCGCAGACCCAGTACTTC
TRBJ2-1	-	-	TRBV10-3	CAISEVVGMYEQFF	TGTGCCATCAGTGAGGTGGTAGGGATGTATGAGCAGTTCTTC
TRBJ1-1	-	-	TRBV7-7	CASSPGIGNTEAFF	TGTGCTAGCAGCCCGGGCATCGGAAACACTGAAGCTTTCTTT
TRBJ2-1	-	TRBD1	TRBV18	CASSLLGTGVGNEQFF	TGTGCCAGCTCCCTCCTAGGGACAGGGGTAGGCAATGAGCAGTTCTTC
TRBJ2-2	-	TRBD1	TRBV7-8	CASSSETRGRGTGELFF	TGTGCCAGCAGTTCCGAGACAAGGGGCAGGGGGACCGGGGAGCTGTTTTTT
TRBJ2-7	once	TRBD1	TRBV6-5	CASSRGQGLYEQYF	TGTGCCAGCAGTAGGGGACAGGGACTCTACGAGCAGTACTTC
TRBJ2-5	-	-	TRBV10-1	CASSEGPSAQQETQYF	TGCGCCAGCAGTGAGGGGCCTAGCGCCCAACAAGAGACCCAGTACTTC
TRBJ2-2	once	TRBD1	TRBV6-1	CASNRKGANGELFF	TGTGCCAGCAATCGGAAGGGGGCGAACGGGGAGCTGTTTTTT
TRBJ2-5	-	-	TRBV9	CASSARSPSETQYF	TGTGCCAGCAGCGCCCGAAGCCCCTCGGAGACCCAGTACTTC
TRBJ1-4	-	-	TRBV19	CASSLRGLEEKLFF	TGTGCCAGTAGTCTGAGGGGATTGGAAGAAAAACTGTTTTTT
TRBJ2-3	-	TRBD2	TRBV7-9	CASSQLVGGGTDTQYF	TGTGCCAGCAGCCAACTAGTCGGGGGGGGCACAGATACGCAGTATTTT